The clone carrying this T cell receptor (beta chain) was detected once. The antigen is not known. The data were taken from a study of graft-versus-host responses after intestinal transplantation. Across the study: Multivisceral, liver-intestinal, or isolated intestinal transplants were given to recipients. Every recipient underwent anti-thymocyte globulin induction, then tacrolimus and steroids for around three years. Study-wide findings and caveats: An association linked early post-transplant HvG declines with peak circulating GvH clone levels. GvH clones were found in recipient marrow; some appeared first in ileum or blood.

The table came from immunoSEQ multiplex PCR; TCRdb's copy has only in-frame clones and leaves some out. The sample holds roughly 11,000 clones, approximately 89% seen once. Time point noted: postoperative day 105 after intestinal transplantation (dayNNNN = postoperative day). Sequencing was performed on PBMCs, taken 105 days after intestinal transplantation. This TCR derives from a human patient who received an intestinal transplant, so some T cells may come from the graft donor.

CDR3 bases: TGTGCCAGCAGCGTAGTGGGGGGCCCCCAAGAGACCCAGTACTTC. Translating gives CASSVVGGPQETQYF. The chain combines TRBV9 with TRBJ2-5; D is possibly TRBD1 or TRBD2 (6 bases each). The ends were cut back, 0 bases at V and 1 base at J, with 10 bases in the middle. The length of the CDR3 is 15 residues. The germline CDR1 and CDR2 sequences are SGDLS and YYNGEE. Supplemented by reference TRBV9 and TRBJ2-5, the full variable domain reads DSGVTQTPKHLITATGQRVTLRCSPRSGDLSVYWYQQSLDQGLQFLIQYYNGEERAKGNILERFSAQQFPDLHSELNLSSLELGDSALYFCASSVVGGPQETQYFGPGTRLLVL.